Included here is one T cell receptor beta chain sequence, with context. Its antigen is currently unknown. These data originate in a study of cytomegalovirus exposure and HLA in healthy donors. After removal of 4 bases from V and 6 bases from J, the junction contained 3 bases not matched to a gene. This CDR3 contains 13 residues. Germline V gene data show CDR1 as SGHNT and CDR2 as YYREEE (reference sequence). A multiplex PCR was run with 60 Vbeta primers and 13 Jbeta primers. Sequencing was performed with immunoSEQ multiplex PCR; in TCRdb, only in-frame clones are kept and a portion is missing. The table has around 200,000 clones, roughly 84% seen once. General study results and limits: Reported results showed that the classifier diagnosed cytomegalovirus status with high specificity and sensitivity. Rare sequences made up most TCRs, while some public TCRs were found in many donors.

The sample taken for sequencing was PBMCs. This chain uses TRBV5-4 with TRBJ2-3, with 9 nucleotides matching TRBD2. This TCR came from a girl aged 2 to 10 in good health and CMV-seropositive. This CDR3 is CASSIGLADTQYF. In DNA form, the CDR3 reads TGTGCCAGCAGCATCGGACTAGCGGATACGCAGTATTTT.